This TCR beta chain was recovered during a study of identical twins. Study-wide findings and caveats: Beta clonotypes that were abundant in cord blood contained fewer insertions, a pattern absent from memory repertoires. Sequences that were beta out-of-frame showed weaker excess twin sharing.

With respect to this clonotype: No antigen is known for it.

CDR1 is SNHLY, CDR2 FYNNEI, per germline. Trimming cost V 4 bases and J 3 bases, with 12 bases left between them. CDR3 length: 14 amino acids. TCRdb called the 5' RACE reads again in MiXCR, with one record for every CDR3 protein. The repertoire holds about 890,000 distinct CDR3 sequences, with 9% to 15% as singletons. These data also formed part of another study, on yellow fever vaccine responses in identical twins.

Source material: PBMCs. The chain combines TRBV2 with TRBJ2-5; D ambiguous. The TCR comes from a woman in her late teens or twenties in good health. The CDR3 region is CASSGPGGEETQYF. CDR3 nucleotide sequence: TGTGCCAGCAGTGGCCCGGGTGGAGAAGAGACCCAGTACTTC.